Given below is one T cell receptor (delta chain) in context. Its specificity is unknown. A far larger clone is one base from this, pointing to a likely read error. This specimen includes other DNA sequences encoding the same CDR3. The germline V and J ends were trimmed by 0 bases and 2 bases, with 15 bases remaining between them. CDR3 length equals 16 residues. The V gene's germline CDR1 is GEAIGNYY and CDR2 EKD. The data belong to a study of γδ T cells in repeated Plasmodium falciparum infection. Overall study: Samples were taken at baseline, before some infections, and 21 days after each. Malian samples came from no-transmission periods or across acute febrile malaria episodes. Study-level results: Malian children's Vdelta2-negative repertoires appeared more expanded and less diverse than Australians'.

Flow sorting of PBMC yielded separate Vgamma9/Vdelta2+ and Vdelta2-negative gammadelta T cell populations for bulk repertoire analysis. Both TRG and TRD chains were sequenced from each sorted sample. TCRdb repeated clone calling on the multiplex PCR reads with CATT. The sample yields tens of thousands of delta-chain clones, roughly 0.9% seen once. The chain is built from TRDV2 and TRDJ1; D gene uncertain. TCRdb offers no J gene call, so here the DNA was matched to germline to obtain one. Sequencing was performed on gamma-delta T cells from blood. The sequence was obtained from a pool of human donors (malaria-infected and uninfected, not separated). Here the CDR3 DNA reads TGTGCCTGTGACACCGTTCTCCGTACGGGAACCGATAAACTCATCTTT. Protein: CACDTVLRTGTDKLIF.